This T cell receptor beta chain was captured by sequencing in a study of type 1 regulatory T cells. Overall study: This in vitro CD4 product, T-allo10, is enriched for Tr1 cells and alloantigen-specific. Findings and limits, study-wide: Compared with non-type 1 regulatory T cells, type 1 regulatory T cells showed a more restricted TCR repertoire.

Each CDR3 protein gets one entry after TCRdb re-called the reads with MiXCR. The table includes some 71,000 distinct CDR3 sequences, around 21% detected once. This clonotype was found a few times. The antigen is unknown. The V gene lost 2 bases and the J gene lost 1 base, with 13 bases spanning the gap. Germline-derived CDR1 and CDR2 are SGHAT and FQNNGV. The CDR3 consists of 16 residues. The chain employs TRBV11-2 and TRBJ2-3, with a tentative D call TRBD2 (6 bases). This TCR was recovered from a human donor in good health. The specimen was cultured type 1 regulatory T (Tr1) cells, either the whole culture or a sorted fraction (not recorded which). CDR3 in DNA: TGTGCCAGCAGCTTAAGTCGGTCTAGCGGCACAGATACGCAGTATTTT. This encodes CASSLSRSSGTDTQYF. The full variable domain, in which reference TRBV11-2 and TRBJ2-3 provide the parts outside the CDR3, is EAGVAQSPRYKIIEKRQSVAFWCNPISGHATLYWYQQILGQGPKLLIQFQNNGVVDDSQLPKDRFSAERLKGVDSTLKIQPAKLEDSAVYLCASSLSRSSGTDTQYFGPGTRLTVL.